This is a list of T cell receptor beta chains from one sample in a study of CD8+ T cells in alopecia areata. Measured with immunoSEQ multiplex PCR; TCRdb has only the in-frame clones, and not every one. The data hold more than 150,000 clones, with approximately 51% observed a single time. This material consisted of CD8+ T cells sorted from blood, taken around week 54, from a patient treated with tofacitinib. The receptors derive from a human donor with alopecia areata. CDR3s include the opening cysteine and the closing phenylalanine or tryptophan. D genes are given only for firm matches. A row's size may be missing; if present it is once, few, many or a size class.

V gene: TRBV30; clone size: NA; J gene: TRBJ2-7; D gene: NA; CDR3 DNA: TGTGCCTGGAGTACCCACCTTGGGTCCTACGAGCAGTACTTC; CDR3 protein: CAWSTHLGSYEQYF
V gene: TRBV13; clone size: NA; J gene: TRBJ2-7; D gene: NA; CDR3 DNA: TGTGCCAGCAGCTTAGGGGGCGGCGAGCAGTACTTC; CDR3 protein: CASSLGGGEQYF
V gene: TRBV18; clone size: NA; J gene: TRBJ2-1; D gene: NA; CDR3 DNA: TGTGCCAGCTCACCCCCAGGGGTACGCCATGAGCAGTTCTTC; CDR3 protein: CASSPPGVRHEQFF
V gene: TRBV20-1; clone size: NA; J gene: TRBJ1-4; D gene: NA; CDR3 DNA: TGCAGTGCTGAACAGGGTTTACGACTGTTTTTT; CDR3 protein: CSAEQGLRLFF
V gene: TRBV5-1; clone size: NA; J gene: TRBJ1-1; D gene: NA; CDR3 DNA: TGCGCCAGCACCCCGGGACTTCGGAACACTGAAGCTTTCTTT; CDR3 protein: CASTPGLRNTEAFF
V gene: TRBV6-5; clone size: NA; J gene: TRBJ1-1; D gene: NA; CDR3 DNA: TGTGCCAGCAGTTCCTCGACAGAGAACACTGAAGCTTTCTTT; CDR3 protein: CASSSSTENTEAFF
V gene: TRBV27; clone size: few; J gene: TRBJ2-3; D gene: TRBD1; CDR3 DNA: TGTGCCAGCAGTCGAGGACAGGGAGGCACAGATACGCAGTATTTT; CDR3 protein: CASSRGQGGTDTQYF
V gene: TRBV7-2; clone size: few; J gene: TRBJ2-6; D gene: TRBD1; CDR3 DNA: TGTGCCAGCAGCGCCGGACAGGGTGGGGCCAACGTCCTGACTTTC; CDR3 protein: CASSAGQGGANVLTF
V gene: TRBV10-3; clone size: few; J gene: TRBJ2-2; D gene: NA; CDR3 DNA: TGTGCCATCGGGGGGGACAGTAACACCGGGGAGCTGTTTTTT; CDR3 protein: CAIGGDSNTGELFF
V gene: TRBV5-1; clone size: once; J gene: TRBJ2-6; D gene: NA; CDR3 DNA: TGCGCCAGCAGCTTGGGGCCGTCTGGGGCCAACGTCCTGACTTTC; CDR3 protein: CASSLGPSGANVLTF
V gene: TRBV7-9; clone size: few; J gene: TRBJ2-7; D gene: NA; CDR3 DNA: TGTGCCAGCAGCTTAGCGGCGGGGCTCTACGAGCAGTACTTC; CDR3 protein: CASSLAAGLYEQYF
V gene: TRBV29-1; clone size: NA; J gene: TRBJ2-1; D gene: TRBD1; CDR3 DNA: TGCAGCGTGGGGGGCACCGGGACAGGGGTCTCCGTGCAGTTCTTC; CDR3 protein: CSVGGTGTGVSVQFF
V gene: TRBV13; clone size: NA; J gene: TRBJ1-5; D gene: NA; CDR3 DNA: TGTGCCAGCAGCTTAGGAGGTGACGGAAAAAATCAGCCCCAGCATTTT; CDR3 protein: CASSLGGDGKNQPQHF
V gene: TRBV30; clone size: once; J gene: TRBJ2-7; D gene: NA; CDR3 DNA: TGTGCCTGGGAGGGGATCCACGAGCAGTACTTC; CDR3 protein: CAWEGIHEQYF
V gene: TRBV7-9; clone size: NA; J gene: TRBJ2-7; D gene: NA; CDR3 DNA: TGTGCCAGCAGCCCCGACGGGACAAGCTACTACGAGCAGTACTTC; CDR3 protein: CASSPDGTSYYEQYF
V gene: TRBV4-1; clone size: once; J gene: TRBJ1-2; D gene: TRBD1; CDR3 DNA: TGCGCCAGCAGCCAGGAACAGGGGCTTATCTATGGCTACACCTTC; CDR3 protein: CASSQEQGLIYGYTF
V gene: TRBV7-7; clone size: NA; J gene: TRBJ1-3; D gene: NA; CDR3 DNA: TGTGCTAGCAGCTTAGCCTCCGCCTTGGGAAACACCATATATTTT; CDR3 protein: CASSLASALGNTIYF
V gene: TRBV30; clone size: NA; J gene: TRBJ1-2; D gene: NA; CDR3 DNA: TGTGCCTGGAGTGTACATTATTATAGGTTGGGGGGCGACGACGATGGCTACACCTTC; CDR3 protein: CAWSVHYYRLGGDDDGYTF
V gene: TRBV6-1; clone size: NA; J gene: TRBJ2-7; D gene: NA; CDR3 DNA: TGTGCCAGTGGACCCCGGAGCGTACCCTCCTACGAGCAGTACTTC; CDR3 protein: CASGPRSVPSYEQYF
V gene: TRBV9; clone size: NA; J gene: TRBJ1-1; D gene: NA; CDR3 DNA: TGTGCCAGCAGCGTAGGGGGTTCGAACACTGAAGCTTTCTTT; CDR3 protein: CASSVGGSNTEAFF
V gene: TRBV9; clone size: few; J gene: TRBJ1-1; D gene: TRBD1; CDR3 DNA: TGTGCCAGCAGCGCCGGGGACAGCCTTAACACTGAAGCTTTCTTT; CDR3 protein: CASSAGDSLNTEAFF
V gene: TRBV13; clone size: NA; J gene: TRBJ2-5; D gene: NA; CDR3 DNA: TGTGCCAGCAGCGTATCGACGGGGGTCCAGTACTTC; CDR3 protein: CASSVSTGVQYF
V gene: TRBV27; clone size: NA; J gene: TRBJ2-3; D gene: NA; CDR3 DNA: TGTGCCAGCAGTGACACAGATACGCAGTATTTT; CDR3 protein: CASSDTDTQYF
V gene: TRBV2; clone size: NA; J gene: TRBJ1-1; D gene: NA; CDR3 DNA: TGTGCCAGCGGGACTTCCACTGAAGCTTTCTTT; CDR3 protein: CASGTSTEAFF
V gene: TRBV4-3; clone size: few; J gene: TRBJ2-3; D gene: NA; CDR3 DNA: TGCGCCAGCAGCCGAGAACAGGGCCCGGATACGCAGTATTTT; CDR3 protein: CASSREQGPDTQYF
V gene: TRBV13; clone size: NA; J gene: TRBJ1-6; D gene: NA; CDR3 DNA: TGTGCCAGCAGCATGGGGAGCGATAATTCACCCCTCCACTTT; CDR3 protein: CASSMGSDNSPLHF
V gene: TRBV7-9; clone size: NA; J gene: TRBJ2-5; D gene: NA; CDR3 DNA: TGTGCCAGCAGCTTACCCTGGGAAAAGACCCAGTACTTC; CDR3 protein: CASSLPWEKTQYF
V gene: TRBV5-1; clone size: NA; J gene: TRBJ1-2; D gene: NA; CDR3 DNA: TGCGCCAGCAGCTTGGACGGCGGCTATGGCTACACCTTC; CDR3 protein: CASSLDGGYGYTF
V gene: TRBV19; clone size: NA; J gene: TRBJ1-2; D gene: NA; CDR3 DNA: TGTGCCAGTAGCACCCGGAGCCCTAGGGGCTATGGCTACACCTTC; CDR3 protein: CASSTRSPRGYGYTF
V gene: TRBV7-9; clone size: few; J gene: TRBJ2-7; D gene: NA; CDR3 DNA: TGTGCCAGCAGCTTGCAGGGGTACGAGCAGTACTTC; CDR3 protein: CASSLQGYEQYF
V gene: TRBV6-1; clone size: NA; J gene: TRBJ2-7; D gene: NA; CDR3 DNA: TGTGCCAGCAGTATCCTATACGAGCAGTACTTC; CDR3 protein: CASSILYEQYF
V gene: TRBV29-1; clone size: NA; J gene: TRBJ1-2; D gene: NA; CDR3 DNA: TGCAGCGTTGTTTTGAGGGGGGTTGAAGGCTACACCTTC; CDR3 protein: CSVVLRGVEGYTF
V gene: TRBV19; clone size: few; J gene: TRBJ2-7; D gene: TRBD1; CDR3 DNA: TGTGCCAGTAGTCAGGGACAGGTATCCTACGAGCAGTACTTC; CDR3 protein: CASSQGQVSYEQYF
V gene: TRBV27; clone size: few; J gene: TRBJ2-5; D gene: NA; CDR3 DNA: TGTGCCAGCAGTTTTAGGCCGGTCCAAGAGACCCAGTACTTC; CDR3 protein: CASSFRPVQETQYF
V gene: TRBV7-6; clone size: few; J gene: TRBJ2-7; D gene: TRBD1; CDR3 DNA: TGTGCCAGCAGCTTGGGGACAGACTCCTACGAGCAGTACTTC; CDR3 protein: CASSLGTDSYEQYF
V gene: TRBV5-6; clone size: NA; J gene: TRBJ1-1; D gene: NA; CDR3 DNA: TGTGCCAGCAGCTTGGTGGACAGTATCGAAGCTTTCTTT; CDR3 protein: CASSLVDSIEAFF
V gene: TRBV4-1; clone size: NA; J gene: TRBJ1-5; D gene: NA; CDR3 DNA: TGCGCCAGCAGCCAAGACGACGCGAATCAGCCCCAGCATTTT; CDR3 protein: CASSQDDANQPQHF
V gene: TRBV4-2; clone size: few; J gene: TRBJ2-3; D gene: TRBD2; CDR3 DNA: TGTGCCAGCAGCCAAGAACCCGGCGGGGGGGAGGCAGATACGCAGTATTTT; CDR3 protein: CASSQEPGGGEADTQYF
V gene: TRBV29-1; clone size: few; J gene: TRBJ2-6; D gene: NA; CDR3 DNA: TGCAGCGTTGCCGCGAGCAGCTCTGGGGCCAACGTCCTGACTTTC; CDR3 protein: CSVAASSSGANVLTF
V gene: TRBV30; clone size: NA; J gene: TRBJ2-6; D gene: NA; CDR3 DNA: TGTGCCTGGGGAGCCGGTTCTGGGGCCAACGTCCTGACTTTC; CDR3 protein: CAWGAGSGANVLTF
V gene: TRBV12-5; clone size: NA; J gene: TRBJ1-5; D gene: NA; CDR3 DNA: TGTGCTAGTGGTTTCAGGTATCCCCAGCATTTT; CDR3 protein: CASGFRYPQHF
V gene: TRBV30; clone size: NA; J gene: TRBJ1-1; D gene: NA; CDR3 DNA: TGTGCCTGGGGCGACGAGGGGGTTAGGTCTGAAGCTTTCTTT; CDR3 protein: CAWGDEGVRSEAFF
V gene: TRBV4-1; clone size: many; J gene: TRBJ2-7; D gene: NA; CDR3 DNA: TGCGCCAGCAGGGGGGTCCTCTCCGAGCAGTACTTC; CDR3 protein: CASRGVLSEQYF
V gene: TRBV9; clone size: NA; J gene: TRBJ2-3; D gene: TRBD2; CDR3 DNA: TGTGCCAGCAGCGTAGATAGACTAGCGGGGGGGCTAGGAGATACGCAGTATTTT; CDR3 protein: CASSVDRLAGGLGDTQYF
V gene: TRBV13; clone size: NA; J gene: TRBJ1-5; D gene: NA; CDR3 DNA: TGTGCCAGCAGCTTCGGGAACAATCAGCCCCAGCATTTT; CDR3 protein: CASSFGNNQPQHF
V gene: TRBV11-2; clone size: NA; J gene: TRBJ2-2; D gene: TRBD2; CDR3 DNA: TGTGCCAGCAGCTTAGCTAGCGGGGGGCCGAAGAACACCGGGGAGCTGTTTTTT; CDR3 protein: CASSLASGGPKNTGELFF
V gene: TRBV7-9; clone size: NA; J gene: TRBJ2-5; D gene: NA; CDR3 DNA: TGTGCCAGCAGCTCGTACCAAGAGACCCAGTACTTC; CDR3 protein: CASSSYQETQYF
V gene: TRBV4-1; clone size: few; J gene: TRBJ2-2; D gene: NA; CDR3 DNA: TGCGCCAGCAGCCCGCGTTCCGGGGAGCTGTTTTTT; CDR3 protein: CASSPRSGELFF